This entry lists 13 T cell receptor beta chains sequenced from one sample in a study of T cells in Graves' hyperthyroidism and ophthalmopathy. Amplification of TCR beta CDR3 regions was performed using RNA transcripts as template. Researchers ran a first-round RT-PCR on the TCR CDR3 using the HTBI primer set. TCRdb redid the calling of the multiplex PCR reads with MiXCR, one entry per CDR3 protein. The sample lists fewer than 850,000 distinct CDR3 sequences; 17% were seen once. Sequencing was carried out using blood. These receptor sequences come from a man between 50 and 59 years old with Graves' hyperthyroidism.

V usage is TRBV9 and J usage is TRBJ1-1; D is perhaps TRBD1 (6 bases). There are 15 residues in the CDR3. From germline, CDR1 is SGDLS and CDR2 YYNGEE. Trimming took off 2 bases at V and 0 bases at J, with 11 bases between the two ends. The CDR3 nucleotides read TGTGCCAGCAGCGTTACAGGGTCGTTGAACACTGAAGCTTTCTTT. This encodes CASSVTGSLNTEAFF.

This clonotype was observed once. The junction departs from germline at one end; a sequencing error may be responsible. The chain couples TRBV5-1 to TRBJ1-5; the match to TRBD1 covers 7 bases. Per the germline V gene, CDR1 is SGHRS and CDR2 is YFSETQ. The CDR3 is 16 residues long. The CDR3 sequence is CASSDGTATSNQPHHF. CDR3 nucleotide sequence: TGCGCCAGCAGCGACGGGACAGCCACAAGCAATCAGCCCCACCATTTT.

The rearrangement uses TRBV30 and TRBJ2-3, with D unclear. With 2 bases removed from V and 4 bases from J, the gap between germline ends came to 7 bases. This CDR3 is 12 amino acids long. Germline loops: CDR1 GTSNPN, CDR2 SVGIG (reference sequence). DNA of the CDR3: TGTGCCTGGAGTAAGTCAGCAGATACGCAGTATTTT. Translated: CAWSKSADTQYF.

This clonotype has only a few counts. The chain joins TRBV7-8 to TRBJ1-3, with D perhaps TRBD1 (5 bases). Trimming shortened V by 5 bases and J by 2 bases, and 13 bases separated the two germline ends. Germline-derived CDR1 and CDR2 are SGHVS and FQNEAQ. The CDR3 is made up of 15 amino acids. DNA for the CDR3: TGTGCCAGCAGCCGGGGAGGGGATACTGGAAACACCATATATTTT. Translating gives CASSRGGDTGNTIYF. Full variable domain (rest looked up from reference TRBV7-8 and TRBJ1-3): GAGVSQSPRYKVAKRGQDVALRCDPISGHVSLFWYQQALGQGPEFLTYFQNEAQLDKSGLPSDRFFAERPEGSVSTLKIQRTQQEDSAVYLCASSRGGDTGNTIYFGEGSWLTVV.

This clonotype was picked up a small number of times. The chain employs TRBV7-9 and TRBJ2-7; 7 positions agree with TRBD1. V gave up 2 bases and J gave up 7 bases; unmatched junction bases: 5. The CDR3 extends over 13 amino acids. The germline V gene has CDR1 SEHNR and CDR2 FQNEAQ (reference sequence). CDR3 protein: CASSLTGDGEQYF. The CDR3 DNA reads TGTGCCAGCAGCTTAACAGGGGATGGGGAGCAGTACTTC.

The table lists this clonotype with many counts. This CDR3 is CASSLSQNQPQHF. In nucleotides, the CDR3 is TGTGCCAGCAGCTTAAGTCAGAATCAGCCCCAGCATTTT. This chain joins TRBV7-9 and TRBJ1-5, with D hard to call. The CDR3 covers 13 residues. Deletions cut 2 bases from V and 4 bases from J, with 6 bases between. The germline V gene encodes CDR1 SEHNR and CDR2 FQNEAQ (reference sequence). Full variable domain (rest looked up from reference TRBV7-9 and TRBJ1-5): DTGVSQNPRHKITKRGQNVTFRCDPISEHNRLYWYRQTLGQGPEFLTYFQNEAQLEKSRLLSDRFSAERPKGSFSTLEIQRTEQGDSAMYLCASSLSQNQPQHFGDGTRLSIL.

The chain carries TRBV19 and TRBJ2-2; D gene uncertain. The germline V and J ends were trimmed by 1 base and 6 bases, with 9 bases remaining between them. Germline V lookup: CDR1 LNHDA, CDR2 SQIVND (reference sequence). The CDR3 sequence is 14 residues long. CDR3 in DNA: TGTGCCAGTAGTATAGGAAGAGCAGCCGGGGAGCTGTTTTTT. It yields the protein CASSIGRAAGELFF.

The chain employs TRBV19 and TRBJ2-7; TRBD1 matches at 10 bases. CDR1 is LNHDA and CDR2 is SQIVND in the germline V gene (reference sequence). The V segment lost 8 bases and the J segment 3 bases; nucleotides outside the gene matches: 10. CDR3 length: 15 amino acids. The CDR3 nucleotides are TGTGCCAGTTCACCCCGGGACAGGGGAGGCTACGAGCAGTACTTC. Translated, it gives CASSPRDRGGYEQYF. Together with reference TRBV19 and TRBJ2-7, the CDR3 gives the full variable domain: DGGITQSPKYLFRKEGQNVTLSCEQNLNHDAMYWYRQDPGQGLRLIYYSQIVNDFQKGDIAEGYSVSREKKESFPLTVTSAQKNPTAFYLCASSPRDRGGYEQYFGPGTRLTVT.

The genes are TRBV28 and TRBJ1-4, with D unclear. The length of the CDR3 is 16 residues. From germline, CDR1 is MDHEN and CDR2 SYDVKM. V was cut by 3 bases and J by 2 bases, with 13 bases left in between. Here the CDR3 DNA reads TGTGCCAGCAGTTTTCGGGAGGGCAGCACTAATGAAAAACTGTTTTTT. This encodes CASSFREGSTNEKLFF. The full variable domain, with the rest looked up from reference TRBV28 and TRBJ1-4, is DVKVTQSSRYLVKRTGEKVFLECVQDMDHENMFWYRQDPGLGLRLIYFSYDVKMKEKGDIPEGYSVSREKKERFSLILESASTNQTSMYLCASSFREGSTNEKLFFGSGTQLSVL.

The V and J genes are TRBV20-1 and TRBJ2-7; D assignment may be TRBD1 or TRBD2 (5 bases each). Deletions cut 0 bases from V and 2 bases from J, with 14 bases between. This CDR3 has 15 residues. Germline lookup yields CDR1 DFQATT and CDR2 SNEGSKA (reference sequence). CDR3 loop: CSARDPGRNPYEQYF. The CDR3 DNA reads TGCAGTGCTAGAGATCCGGGACGGAACCCCTACGAGCAGTACTTC.

This clonotype appeared many times. The chain couples TRBV7-2 to TRBJ2-7; possibly TRBD2 for D (7 bases). CDR3 length: 16 residues. Trimming took 1 base from V and 5 from J, leaving 18 bases between them. Germline CDR1 is SGHTA and CDR2 is FQGNSA. Here the CDR3 reads CASSLEFAGRGDEQYF. Here the CDR3 DNA reads TGTGCCAGCAGCTTAGAGTTCGCAGGGAGGGGGGACGAGCAGTACTTC.

This clonotype was counted a few times. The chain has TRBV24-1 and TRBJ2-2; no clear D. This CDR3 is built from 13 residues. Trimming pared 6 bases from V and 5 bases from J, leaving 9 bases between. Germline V gene lookup returns CDR1 KGHDR and CDR2 SFDVKD. The CDR3 sequence: CATSHVNTGELFF. The CDR3, as DNA: TGTGCCACCAGTCACGTAAATACCGGGGAGCTGTTTTTT.

This clonotype occurred many times. The J gene is TRBJ2-3, the V gene TRBV5-1; 8 bases fit TRBD1. The germline CDR1 and CDR2 sequences are SGHRS and YFSETQ. The CDR3 has 15 residues. V dropped 3 bases and J dropped 3; count of bases not matched to a gene: 6. CDR3 nucleotide sequence: TGCGCCAGCAGCTCCGACAGGGGAGTAACAGATACGCAGTATTTT. Translation: CASSSDRGVTDTQYF.